The sequence of this T cell receptor (beta chain) was determined in a study of T-cell reconstitution after alpha-beta-depleted transplantation in children. This sample's TCRbeta library carried unique molecular identifier barcodes. TCRdb recomputed calls from the PCR reads with MiXCR, one row per CDR3 protein. The top ten clones hold around 44% of a sample with over 200,000 distinct CDR3 sequences, over 15% of them seen once. Study outcomes and limitations: Surviving thymic progenitors and recipient T cells were the source of high TCRbeta diversity at day 60 in some patients. Newly produced T cells mostly provided counts and TCRbeta diversity after one year, as hyperexpanded clones declined.

This clonotype was seen only a few times. Its antigen is unidentified. The sequenced sample was PBMCs, mostly from graft donor cells, obtained 360 days after TCRalphabeta/CD19-depleted stem cell transplant. This sequence originates from a male patient aged 2 to 10 who had a stem cell transplant for acute lymphoblastic leukemia, so the T cells may come from the graft donor.

CDR3 in DNA: TGTGCCAGTTCGATTTTATTACGGGGCACAGATACGCAGTATTTT. It translates to CASSILLRGTDTQYF. The chain recombines TRBV19 with TRBJ2-3; D call uncertain. From germline, CDR1 is LNHDA and CDR2 SQIVND (reference sequence). Deletions cut 8 bases from V and 1 base from J, with 16 bases between. This CDR3 is built from 15 residues.